This T cell receptor beta chain emerged from a study of cytomegalovirus exposure and HLA in healthy donors. Study-wide findings and caveats: In vitro assays verified that a few CMV-associated chains recognized CMV antigens specifically.

This CDR3 spans 11 amino acids. Trimming left V 7 bases short and J 3 bases short, with 9 bases between. Germline V gene lookup returns CDR1 SQVTM and CDR2 ANQGSEA. A word on this clone: Its antigen is as yet unknown.

PCR was performed using 60 Vbeta and 13 Jbeta primers. Measured with immunoSEQ multiplex PCR; TCRdb has only the in-frame clones, and not every one. Of 55,000 to 70,000 clones in the sample, roughly 68% were seen once. The receptor comes from a woman aged 60 to 75 in good health and CMV-seropositive. The chain carries TRBV29-1 and TRBJ1-1; D gene uncertain. The material sequenced was PBMCs. In DNA form, the CDR3 reads TGCAGCGCCTGGAGGGACACTGAAGCTTTCTTT. This gives the protein CSAWRDTEAFF.